The entry below gives a single TCR beta chain sequence along with its context. The antigen remains undetermined. This sample stems from a study of cytomegalovirus exposure and HLA in healthy donors. Overall study results and limits: Associated with cytomegalovirus, according to the listing, were fewer than 200 TCR beta chains. It was likely that a cluster of highly shared sequence variants was a sequencing artifact.

Amplification used 60 Vbeta primers and 13 Jbeta primers. The repertoire was sequenced with immunoSEQ multiplex PCR; TCRdb's copy has only in-frame clones and lacks some. This table has some 180,000 clones, about 85% appearing once. V gave up 5 bases and J gave up 3 bases; unmatched junction bases: 7. Germline loops: CDR1 SGHNT, CDR2 YENEEA. CDR3 length: 16 residues. The chain carries TRBV11-3 and TRBJ2-1; 10 bases agree with TRBD2. This sequence was found in a man aged 25-45 years in good health and CMV-seropositive. The specimen sequenced was PBMCs. This CDR3 reads CASSPGLADYYNEQFF. The CDR3 DNA is TGTGCCAGCAGCCCAGGACTAGCGGATTACTACAATGAGCAGTTCTTC.